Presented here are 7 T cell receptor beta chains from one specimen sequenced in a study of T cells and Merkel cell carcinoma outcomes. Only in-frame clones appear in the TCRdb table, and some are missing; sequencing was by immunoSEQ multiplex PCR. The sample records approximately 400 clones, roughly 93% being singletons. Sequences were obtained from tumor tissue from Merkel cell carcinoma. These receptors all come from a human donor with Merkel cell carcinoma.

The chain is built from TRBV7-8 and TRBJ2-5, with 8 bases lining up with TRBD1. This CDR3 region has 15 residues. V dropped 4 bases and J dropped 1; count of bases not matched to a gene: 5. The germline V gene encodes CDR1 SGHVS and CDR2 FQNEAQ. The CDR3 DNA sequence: TGTGCCAGCAGCTCGGACAGGGAACCCCAAGAGACCCAGTACTTC. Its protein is CASSSDREPQETQYF. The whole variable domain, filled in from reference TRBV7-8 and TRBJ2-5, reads GAGVSQSPRYKVAKRGQDVALRCDPISGHVSLFWYQQALGQGPEFLTYFQNEAQLDKSGLPSDRFFAERPEGSVSTLKIQRTQQEDSAVYLCASSSDREPQETQYFGPGTRLLVL.

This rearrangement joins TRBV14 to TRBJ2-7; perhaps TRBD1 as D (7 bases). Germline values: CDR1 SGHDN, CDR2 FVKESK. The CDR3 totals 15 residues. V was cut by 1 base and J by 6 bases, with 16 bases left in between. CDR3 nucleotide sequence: TGTGCCAGCAGCCAAGTAAACGTCCAGGGGGGCGAGCAGTACTTC. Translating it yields CASSQVNVQGGEQYF.

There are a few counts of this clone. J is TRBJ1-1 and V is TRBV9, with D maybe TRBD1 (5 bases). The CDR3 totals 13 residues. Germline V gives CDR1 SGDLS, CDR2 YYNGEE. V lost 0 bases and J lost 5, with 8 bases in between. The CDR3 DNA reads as TGTGCCAGCAGCGTAGAGGGGTATACTGAAGCTTTCTTT. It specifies CASSVEGYTEAFF.

CDR3 amino acids: CASSLGAGLETQYF. The CDR3 nucleotides are TGTGCCAGCAGCTTAGGTGCAGGGCTAGAGACCCAGTACTTC. The rearrangement joins TRBV11-2 to TRBJ2-5, with TRBD1 as a possible D gene (5 bases). Trimming removed 1 base from V and 4 bases from J, with 10 bases in between. Germline CDR1 and CDR2: SGHAT and FQNNGV. The CDR3 is 14 residues long.

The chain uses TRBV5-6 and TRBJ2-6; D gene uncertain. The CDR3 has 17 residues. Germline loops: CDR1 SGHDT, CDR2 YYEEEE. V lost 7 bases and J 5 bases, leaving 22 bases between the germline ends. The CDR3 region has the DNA TGTGCCAGCCGAGGCGGCAATGTCCAAAGTCGGGCCAACGTCCTGACTTTC. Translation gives CASRGGNVQSRANVLTF.

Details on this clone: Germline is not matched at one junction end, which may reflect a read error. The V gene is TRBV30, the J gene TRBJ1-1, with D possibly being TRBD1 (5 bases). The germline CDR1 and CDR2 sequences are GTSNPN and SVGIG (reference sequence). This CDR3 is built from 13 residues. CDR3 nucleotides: TGTGCCTGGAGCCCCCGACAGAACACTAAAGCTTTCTTT. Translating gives CAWSPRQNTKAFF.

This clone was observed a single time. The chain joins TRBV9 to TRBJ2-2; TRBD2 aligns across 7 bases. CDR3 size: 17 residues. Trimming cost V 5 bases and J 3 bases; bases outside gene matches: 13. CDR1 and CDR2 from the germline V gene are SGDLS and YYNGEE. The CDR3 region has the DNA TGTGCCAGCAGTCCCCCCCTTACTAGCGAAGACACCGGGGAGCTGTTTTTT. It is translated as CASSPPLTSEDTGELFF.